One sample yielded the 21 T cell receptor beta chains listed below, sequenced in a study of monozygotic twins with cystic fibrosis. Clones were sequenced by immunoSEQ multiplex PCR, and TCRdb holds only the in-frame ones, with some missing. Found here are 25,000 to 35,000 clones, 85% of them singletons; the top ten hold roughly 0.9%. The sample comprised blood. The receptors shown here come from a girl under 10 years old with cystic fibrosis.

The chain has TRBV19 and TRBJ2-1; TRBD1 or TRBD2 may be the D gene (5 bases each). Germline V gene lookup returns CDR1 LNHDA and CDR2 SQIVND (reference sequence). This CDR3 has 15 residues. Trimming stripped 3 bases from V and 8 bases from J, with 17 bases between. CDR3 region: CASSINRDGGDEQFF. The CDR3 nucleotides read TGTGCCAGTAGTATTAACCGGGACGGCGGCGATGAGCAGTTCTTC. Full variable domain (missing parts from reference TRBV19 and TRBJ2-1): DGGITQSPKYLFRKEGQNVTLSCEQNLNHDAMYWYRQDPGQGLRLIYYSQIVNDFQKGDIAEGYSVSREKKESFPLTVTSAQKNPTAFYLCASSINRDGGDEQFFGPGTRLTVL.

The chain is built from TRBV5-1 and TRBJ1-1; TRBD1 might be the D (6 bases). The CDR3 is 14 residues long. Looked up from germline, CDR1 is SGHRS and CDR2 is YFSETQ. Trimming took off 7 bases at V and 1 base at J, with 14 bases between the two ends. This chain's CDR3 is CASALGQQNTEAFF. CDR3 DNA sequence: TGCGCCAGCGCATTAGGACAGCAGAACACTGAAGCTTTCTTT.

The J gene is TRBJ1-2, the V gene TRBV6-5; 7 bases fit TRBD1. The CDR3 spans 15 residues. V lost 5 bases and J lost 5; bases outside the gene matches: 11. The germline V gene has CDR1 MNHEY and CDR2 SVGAGI. The CDR3 region is CASSGDSKAQYGYTF. The CDR3 DNA reads TGTGCCAGCAGTGGGGACAGCAAAGCGCAATATGGCTACACCTTC.

The V gene is TRBV29-1, the J gene TRBJ2-1; D unresolved. The V end lost 7 bases, the J end lost 5 bases, and 12 bases lay between the germline ends. The CDR3 totals 12 residues. Germline lookup yields CDR1 SQVTM and CDR2 ANQGSEA. CDR3 residues: CSGGNRHNEQFF. The CDR3 region has the DNA TGCAGCGGTGGAAACAGACACAATGAGCAGTTCTTC.

This clone was observed once. The CDR3 DNA is TGTGCCAGCAGTATCCGGGACAGACGACTCTACGAGCAGTACTTC. Translated: CASSIRDRRLYEQYF. The V gene is TRBV28, the J gene TRBJ2-7; TRBD1 agrees at 7 bases. In germline, CDR1 is MDHEN, CDR2 SYDVKM. There are 15 residues in the CDR3. V shed 5 bases, J shed 3 bases, and the junction held 10 bases outside the gene matches. The full variable domain, its missing parts supplied by reference TRBV28 and TRBJ2-7, is DVKVTQSSRYLVKRTGEKVFLECVQDMDHENMFWYRQDPGLGLRLIYFSYDVKMKEKGDIPEGYSVSREKKERFSLILESASTNQTSMYLCASSIRDRRLYEQYFGPGTRLTVT.

The V gene is TRBV10-2, the J gene TRBJ1-5, with unresolved D. V was shortened by 10 bases and J by 4 bases, with 17 bases between the two germline ends. CDR3 length equals 14 residues. Germline lookup yields CDR1 WSHSY and CDR2 SAAADI. The CDR3 sequence: CATSGSVWNQPQHF. Written as DNA, the CDR3 is TGCGCCACCAGCGGAAGTGTTTGGAATCAGCCCCAGCATTTT.

The gene calls are TRBV28 and TRBJ1-6, with unresolved D. In germline, CDR1 is MDHEN, CDR2 SYDVKM. The CDR3 length is 13 residues. V was pared by 8 bases and J by 13 bases, with 18 bases between. CDR3 in amino acids: CASSEDSIRPLHF. CDR3 DNA: TGTGCCAGCTCCGAGGATTCTATCCGCCCCCTCCACTTT.

The genes are TRBV6-6 and TRBJ1-1; no clear D gene. Germline CDR1 MNHNY, CDR2 SVGAGI (reference sequence). There are 11 residues in the CDR3. Trimming removed 5 bases from V and 7 bases from J, with 8 bases in between. This CDR3 reads CASSLISEAFF. The CDR3 DNA is TGTGCCAGCAGTCTGATCAGTGAAGCTTTCTTT.

This clone was observed once. One junction end disagrees with the germline gene, perhaps due to a read error. V usage is TRBV5-1 and J usage is TRBJ2-1, with 7 bases identical to TRBD1. The CDR3 has 12 residues. Germline V CDR1 and CDR2: SGHRS, YFSETQ. The CDR3 loop reads CASSPRQGEAIF. The CDR3 nucleotides are TGCGCCAGCAGCCCAAGACAGGGAGAGGCAATCTTC.

The sample holds a few counts of this clone. The chain combines TRBV19 with TRBJ2-7; 13 bases fit TRBD2. Trimming took 7 bases from V and 2 from J; bases not matched to a gene: 8. CDR1 is LNHDA and CDR2 is SQIVND in the germline V gene (reference sequence). The length of the CDR3 is 16 residues. In DNA, the CDR3 is TGTGCCAGTACCAAATCACTAGCGGGAGGGACCTACGAGCAGTACTTC. This encodes CASTKSLAGGTYEQYF.

The sample holds a few counts of this clone. The rearrangement uses TRBV4-1 and TRBJ1-2; D is uncertain. Trimming shortened V by 0 bases and J by 5 bases, and 13 bases separated the two germline ends. The CDR3 spans 15 residues. The germline V gene has CDR1 MGHRA and CDR2 YSYEKL. The DNA for the CDR3 is TGCGCCAGCAGCCAAGATCGGCACAGCTCATATGGCTACACCTTC. Translating gives CASSQDRHSSYGYTF.

The chain links TRBV18 to TRBJ1-1; 10 bases fit TRBD1. Germline CDR1 reads KGHSH; CDR2 reads LQKENI. Unmatched junction bases numbered 0, after V lost 2 bases and J lost 3 bases. The CDR3 runs 14 residues. DNA of the CDR3: TGTGCCAGCTCACCAGGGACAGGGGACACTGAAGCTTTCTTT. Its protein is CASSPGTGDTEAFF.

A single count supports this clone. The V call is TRBV10-3, the J call TRBJ1-2; the D is unclear. Looked up from germline, CDR1 is ENHRY and CDR2 is SYGVKD. This CDR3 has 12 amino acids. V was pared by 8 bases and J by 2 bases, with 9 bases between. The CDR3 sequence: CAIHTENYGYTF. The CDR3 DNA follows: TGTGCCATCCATACAGAAAACTATGGCTACACCTTC.

V gene TRBV7-8 combines with J gene TRBJ1-1; D not certain. The CDR3 runs 13 residues. Looked up from germline, CDR1 is SGHVS and CDR2 is FQNEAQ. Between the trimmed V and J ends, which lost 2 bases and 7 bases, there was a span of 11 bases. As DNA, the CDR3 is TGTGCCAGCAGCTTAAACCCGAGAGGTGAAGCTTTCTTT. Protein sequence: CASSLNPRGEAFF.

The sample holds a few counts of this clone. The chain has TRBV19 and TRBJ1-1; D is possibly TRBD1 (6 bases). The CDR3 has 12 residues. Germline CDR1 reads LNHDA; CDR2 reads SQIVND (reference sequence). With 9 bases removed from V and 1 base from J, the gap between germline ends came to 9 bases. The CDR3 sequence is CASARGNTEAFF. CDR3 DNA: TGTGCCAGCGCCAGGGGGAACACTGAAGCTTTCTTT.

The chain couples TRBV7-2 to TRBJ2-1; 7 bases match TRBD1. Per the germline V gene, CDR1 is SGHTA and CDR2 is FQGNSA. CDR3 size: 15 residues. V shed 5 bases and J 10 bases; nucleotides not matched to a gene: 14. CDR3 DNA: TGTGCCAGCAGCACCCATGGCCGAAGGGGGCGGGAGCAGTTCTTC. Translation gives CASSTHGRRGREQFF.

The chain couples TRBV2 to TRBJ2-5, with 9 positions matching TRBD2. Germline CDR1 SNHLY, CDR2 FYNNEI. The CDR3 runs 14 residues. With 5 bases clipped from V and 2 bases from J, the junction kept 3 bases outside the gene matches. Here the CDR3 reads CASSRLAVQETQYF. The CDR3 DNA sequence: TGTGCCAGCAGTCGACTAGCGGTTCAAGAGACCCAGTACTTC.

This sequence joins TRBV21-1 and TRBJ1-5; TRBD1 is the table's D call, not checked against the DNA. TRBV21-1 is a documented pseudogene. The CDR3 length is 14 residues. The CDR3 region has the DNA TGTGCCAGCAGCAAAGCGGCAGGGGACCAGCCCCAGCATTTT. Protein sequence: CASSKAAGDQPQHF.

DNA of the CDR3: TGTGCCAGCAGTTACGCCCCGGGGGAAAAACTGTTTTTT. Protein sequence: CASSYAPGEKLFF. The chain couples TRBV6-5 to TRBJ1-4; D is undetermined. This CDR3 has 13 amino acids. Germline-derived CDR1 and CDR2 are MNHEY and SVGAGI. V was shortened by 2 bases and J by 8 bases, with 9 bases between the two germline ends.

A single count supports this clone. This sequence joins TRBV5-4 and TRBJ1-2; D may be TRBD1 (6 bases). The CDR3 contains 15 residues. V shed 0 bases and J shed 0 bases, with 9 bases lying between them. The germline gives CDR1 SGHNT, CDR2 YYREEE (reference sequence). CDR3 residues: CASSLEGGSNYGYTF. CDR3 nucleotide sequence: TGTGCCAGCAGCTTGGAAGGGGGTTCTAACTATGGCTACACCTTC.

The chain recombines TRBV15 with TRBJ1-5; D is uncertain. Trimming cost V 5 bases and J 4 bases, with 9 bases left between them. This CDR3 has 13 residues. Germline-derived CDR1 and CDR2 are LNHNV and YYDKDF (reference sequence). The CDR3 region is CATSSEGNQPQHF. CDR3 in DNA: TGTGCCACCAGCTCAGAAGGGAATCAGCCCCAGCATTTT.